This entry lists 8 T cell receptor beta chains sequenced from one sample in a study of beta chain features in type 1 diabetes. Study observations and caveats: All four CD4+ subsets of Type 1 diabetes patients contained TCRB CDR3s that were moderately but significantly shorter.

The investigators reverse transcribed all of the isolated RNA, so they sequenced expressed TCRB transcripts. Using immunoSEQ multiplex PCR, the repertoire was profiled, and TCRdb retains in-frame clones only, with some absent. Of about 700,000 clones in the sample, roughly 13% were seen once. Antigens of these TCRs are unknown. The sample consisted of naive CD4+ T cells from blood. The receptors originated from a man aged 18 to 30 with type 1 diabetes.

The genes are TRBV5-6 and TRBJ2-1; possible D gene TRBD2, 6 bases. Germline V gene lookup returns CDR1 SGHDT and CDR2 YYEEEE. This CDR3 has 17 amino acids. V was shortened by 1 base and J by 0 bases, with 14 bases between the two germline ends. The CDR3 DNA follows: TGTGCCAGCAGCTTGCGAGTCCGACTAGACTCCTACAATGAGCAGTTCTTC. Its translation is CASSLRVRLDSYNEQFF.

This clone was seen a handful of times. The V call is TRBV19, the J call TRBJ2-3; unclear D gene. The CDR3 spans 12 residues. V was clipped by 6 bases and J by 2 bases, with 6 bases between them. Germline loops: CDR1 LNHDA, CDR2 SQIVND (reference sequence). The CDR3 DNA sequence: TGTGCCAGTAGCCGGACCACAGATACGCAGTATTTT. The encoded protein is CASSRTTDTQYF.

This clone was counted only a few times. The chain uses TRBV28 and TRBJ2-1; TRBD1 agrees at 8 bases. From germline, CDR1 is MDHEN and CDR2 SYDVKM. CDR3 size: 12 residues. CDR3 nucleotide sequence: TGTGCAGGGGGCAGGGGGCTAAGTGAGCAGTTCTTC. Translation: CAGGRGLSEQFF.

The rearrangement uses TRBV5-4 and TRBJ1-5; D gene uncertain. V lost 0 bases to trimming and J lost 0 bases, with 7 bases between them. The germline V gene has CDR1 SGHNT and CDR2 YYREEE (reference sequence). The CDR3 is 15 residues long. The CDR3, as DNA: TGTGCCAGCAGCTTGGCCGGGGATAGCAATCAGCCCCAGCATTTT. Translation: CASSLAGDSNQPQHF.

The CDR3 sequence: CASRSPWRASETQYF. The CDR3 nucleotides read TGTGCCAGCAGATCTCCCTGGCGAGCGTCAGAGACCCAGTACTTC. The chain uses TRBV11-2 and TRBJ2-5; no clear D. This CDR3 is built from 15 residues. Germline V CDR1 and CDR2: SGHAT, FQNNGV. V lost 6 bases and J 4 bases, leaving 18 bases between the germline ends.

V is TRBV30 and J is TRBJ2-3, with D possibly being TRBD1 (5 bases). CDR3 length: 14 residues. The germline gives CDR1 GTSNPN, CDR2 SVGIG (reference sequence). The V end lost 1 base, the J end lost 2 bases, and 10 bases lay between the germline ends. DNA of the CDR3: TGTGCCTGGAGTGCAGGACACGACACAGATACGCAGTATTTT. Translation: CAWSAGHDTDTQYF.

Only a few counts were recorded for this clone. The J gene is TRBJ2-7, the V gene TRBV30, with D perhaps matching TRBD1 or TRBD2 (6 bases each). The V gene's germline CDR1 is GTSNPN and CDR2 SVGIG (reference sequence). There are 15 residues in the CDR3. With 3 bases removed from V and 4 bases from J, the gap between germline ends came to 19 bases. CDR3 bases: TGTGCCTGGAGAAAAACCTGGGGGGCCGGTTACGAGCAGTACTTC. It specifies CAWRKTWGAGYEQYF.

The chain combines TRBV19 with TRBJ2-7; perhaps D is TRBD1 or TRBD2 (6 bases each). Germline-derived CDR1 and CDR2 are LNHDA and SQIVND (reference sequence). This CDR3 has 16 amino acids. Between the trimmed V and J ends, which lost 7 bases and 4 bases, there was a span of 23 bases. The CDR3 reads CASTSGAGGGDYEQYF. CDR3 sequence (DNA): TGTGCCAGTACCTCAGGGGCAGGCGGCGGGGATTACGAGCAGTACTTC.